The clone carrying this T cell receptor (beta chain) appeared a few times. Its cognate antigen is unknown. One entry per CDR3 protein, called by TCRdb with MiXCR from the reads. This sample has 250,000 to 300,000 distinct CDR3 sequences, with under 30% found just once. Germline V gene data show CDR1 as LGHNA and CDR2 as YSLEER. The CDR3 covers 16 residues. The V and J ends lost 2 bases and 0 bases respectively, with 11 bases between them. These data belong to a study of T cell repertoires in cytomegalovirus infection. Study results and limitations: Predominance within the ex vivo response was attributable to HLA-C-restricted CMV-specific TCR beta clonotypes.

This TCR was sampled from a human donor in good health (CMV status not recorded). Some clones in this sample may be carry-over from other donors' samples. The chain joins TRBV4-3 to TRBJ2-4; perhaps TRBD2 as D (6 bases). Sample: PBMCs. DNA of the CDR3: TGCGCCAGCAGCCAACTAGCGCCACTAGCCAAAAACATTCAGTACTTC. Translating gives CASSQLAPLAKNIQYF.